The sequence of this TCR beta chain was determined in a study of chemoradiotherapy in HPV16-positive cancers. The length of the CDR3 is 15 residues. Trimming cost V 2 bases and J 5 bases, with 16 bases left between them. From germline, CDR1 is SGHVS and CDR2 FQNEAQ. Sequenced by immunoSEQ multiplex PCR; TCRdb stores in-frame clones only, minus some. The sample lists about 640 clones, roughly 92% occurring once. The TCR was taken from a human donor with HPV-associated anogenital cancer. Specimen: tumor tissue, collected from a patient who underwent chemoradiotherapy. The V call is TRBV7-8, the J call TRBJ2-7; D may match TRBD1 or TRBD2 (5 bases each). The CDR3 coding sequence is TGTGCCAGCAGCTTACCGGGACCCAAGGAGGACGAGCAGTACTTC. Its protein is CASSLPGPKEDEQYF.